The sequence of this TCR beta chain was determined in a study of Ad26.COV2.S vaccination and SARS-CoV-2 variants. Study background: Doses of Ad26.COV2.S were injected into muscle once or twice, 56 days apart.

With regard to this clone: Its specificity is unknown.

Measured with immunoSEQ multiplex PCR; TCRdb has only the in-frame clones, and not every one. In the table there are hundreds of thousands of clones, roughly 90% of which are singletons. Treatment of the sample: approximately 18 received Ad26.COV2.S at low or high dose, single or two shots; a few received placebo; per-sample allocation not given. Vaccine and placebo recipients were sampled on day 63 after the first injection. A Boston adult aged 18-55 years was the donor. The germline V and J ends were trimmed by 0 bases and 5 bases, with 9 bases remaining between them. The CDR3 totals 14 residues. Germline V gives CDR1 SGHRS, CDR2 YFSETQ. Study-level findings and limits: Spike-specific TCR breadth was greater after Ad26.COV2.S than placebo.

The receptor was derived from a person aged 18-60 years who received the Ad26.COV2.S COVID-19 vaccine or a placebo. Material: peripheral blood, obtained in a trial of Ad26.COV2.S vaccine versus placebo. The chain has TRBV5-1 and TRBJ2-1; no definite D call. In nucleotides, the CDR3 is TGCGCCAGCAGCTTGGGGGTCAGAGACAATGAGCAGTTCTTC. Encoded protein: CASSLGVRDNEQFF.